Below are 20 T cell receptor beta chains sequenced from a single sample in a study of T cell repertoires in cytomegalovirus infection. MiXCR, run by TCRdb on the reads, gives a single entry per CDR3 protein. The sample holds roughly 730,000 distinct CDR3 sequences, about 30% seen once. Antigens for these TCRs are unknown. This material consisted of cultured PBMCs, taken from culture after CMV antigen stimulation. These TCRs come from a human donor in good health (CMV status not recorded). Some clones in this sample may be carry-over from other donors' samples.

This clonotype was counted a few times. The chain employs TRBV19 and TRBJ2-7, with 8 bases identical to TRBD1. This CDR3 region has 14 residues. Germline assignment: CDR1 LNHDA and CDR2 SQIVND (reference sequence). Unmatched junction bases numbered 5, after V lost 1 base and J lost 6 bases. The CDR3 nucleotides read TGTGCCAGTAGTATAGGTCGCAGGGGGCGCGAGCAGTACTTC. It specifies CASSIGRRGREQYF.

This sequence joins TRBV4-1 and TRBJ1-2, with a possible D match to TRBD1 (5 bases). V lost 4 bases and J lost 7, with 16 bases in between. The CDR3 consists of 14 residues. Germline V lookup: CDR1 MGHRA, CDR2 YSYEKL. CDR3 bases: TGCGCCAGCAGCCGCCCGGGGACGATACTTGGCTACACCTTC. Translated: CASSRPGTILGYTF.

The rearrangement uses TRBV10-3 and TRBJ2-4; no reliable D call. V was cut by 0 bases and J by 2 bases, with 8 bases left in between. Germline assignment: CDR1 ENHRY and CDR2 SYGVKD. The CDR3 loop spans 15 amino acids. This CDR3 is CAISESAGSKNIQYF. Here the CDR3 DNA reads TGTGCCATCAGTGAGTCGGCTGGTTCCAAAAACATTCAGTACTTC.

A few counts support this clonotype. The V and J genes are TRBV6-2 or TRBV6-3 and TRBJ1-1; possible D gene TRBD1, 5 bases. Germline assignment: CDR1 MNHEY and CDR2 SVGEGT. The V end lost 11 bases, the J end lost 0 bases, and 19 bases lay between the germline ends. The CDR3 totals 15 residues. The CDR3 region is CAVKGPTGMNTEAFF. CDR3 in DNA: TGTGCCGTAAAGGGACCCACGGGAATGAACACTGAAGCTTTCTTT.

The chain uses TRBV6-1 and TRBJ2-3; D is uncertain. The CDR3 sequence is 13 residues long. V shed 8 bases and J shed 4 bases, with 13 bases lying between them. The germline gives CDR1 MNHNS, CDR2 SASEGT. This chain's CDR3 is CASVSVAADTQYF. The CDR3 DNA follows: TGTGCCAGCGTGAGTGTCGCGGCAGATACGCAGTATTTT.

CDR3 nucleotide sequence: TGTGCCAGTAGTATGGGACTAGCGGGCCTGGAGGAGACCCAGTACTTC. This codes for CASSMGLAGLEETQYF. This chain uses TRBV19 with TRBJ2-5; TRBD2 matches at 12 bases. After removal of 3 bases from V and 5 bases from J, the junction contained 7 bases not matched to a gene. The CDR3 consists of 16 residues. Germline V lookup: CDR1 LNHDA, CDR2 SQIVND (reference sequence).

This chain uses TRBV7-9 with TRBJ1-1; possibly TRBD1 for D (5 bases). The CDR3 is made up of 12 amino acids. V lost 8 bases to trimming and J lost 7 bases, with 14 bases between them. The germline V gene has CDR1 SEHNR and CDR2 FQNEAQ (reference sequence). The CDR3 sequence is CASGGGGLEAFF. CDR3 bases: TGTGCCAGCGGCGGGGGGGGTCTTGAAGCTTTCTTT.

The rearrangement joins TRBV20-1 to TRBJ1-5; no clear D gene. V was cut by 3 bases and J by 7 bases, with 16 bases left in between. This CDR3 region has 14 residues. Germline-derived CDR1 and CDR2 are DFQATT and SNEGSKA (reference sequence). CDR3 bases: TGCAGTGCTAGGGGTGGCTGGGAGAAGCAGCCCCAGCATTTT. It translates to CSARGGWEKQPQHF.

V is TRBV19 and J is TRBJ2-7, with D possibly matching TRBD2 (6 bases). Germline-derived CDR1 and CDR2 are LNHDA and SQIVND (reference sequence). V was shortened by 3 bases and J by 3 bases, with 15 bases between the two germline ends. The CDR3 extends over 15 amino acids. CDR3 in amino acids: CASSIGGHPVYEQYF. DNA for the CDR3: TGTGCCAGTAGTATTGGAGGGCATCCCGTCTACGAGCAGTACTTC. Full variable domain (remainder filled in from reference TRBV19 and TRBJ2-7): DGGITQSPKYLFRKEGQNVTLSCEQNLNHDAMYWYRQDPGQGLRLIYYSQIVNDFQKGDIAEGYSVSREKKESFPLTVTSAQKNPTAFYLCASSIGGHPVYEQYFGPGTRLTVT.

The V call is TRBV4-1, the J call TRBJ1-4; no clear D gene. V was trimmed by 0 bases and J by 6 bases, leaving 20 bases between them. The CDR3 runs 18 residues. Germline assignment: CDR1 MGHRA and CDR2 YSYEKL. The CDR3 here is CASSQDRAGLAVHEKLFF. The CDR3 nucleotides are TGCGCCAGCAGCCAAGACCGGGCGGGGTTGGCTGTCCATGAAAAACTGTTTTTT.

A few counts support this clonotype. The V and J genes are TRBV7-7 and TRBJ1-1; D possibly corresponds to TRBD1 (5 bases). Per the germline V gene, CDR1 is SSHAT and CDR2 is FNYEAQ (reference sequence). The CDR3 contains 19 residues. V lost 5 bases to trimming and J lost 7 bases, with 32 bases between them. The CDR3 DNA reads TGTGCCAGCAGCCCCCGTTTAGACCCTCCCCGCAGGGCTAACGGTGAAGCTTTCTTT. Its protein is CASSPRLDPPRRANGEAFF.

The chain uses TRBV19 and TRBJ2-5; either TRBD1 or TRBD2 may supply D (5 bases each). The CDR3 runs 16 residues. The germline V and J ends were trimmed by 3 bases and 1 base, with 15 bases remaining between them. Looked up from germline, CDR1 is LNHDA and CDR2 is SQIVND (reference sequence). The CDR3 nucleotides are TGTGCCAGTAGTATTTGGGGACCCACCCGCCAAGAGACCCAGTACTTC. This gives the protein CASSIWGPTRQETQYF. Together with reference TRBV19 and TRBJ2-5, the CDR3 gives the full variable domain: DGGITQSPKYLFRKEGQNVTLSCEQNLNHDAMYWYRQDPGQGLRLIYYSQIVNDFQKGDIAEGYSVSREKKESFPLTVTSAQKNPTAFYLCASSIWGPTRQETQYFGPGTRLLVL.

The chain joins TRBV27 to TRBJ2-5; D possibly uses TRBD1 or TRBD2 (5 bases each). The length of the CDR3 is 13 residues. Germline V CDR1 and CDR2: MNHEY, SMNVEV (reference sequence). V was cut by 4 bases and J by 7 bases, with 13 bases left in between. The CDR3, as DNA: TGTGCCAGCAGTTACGGGCCTGGGGGGACCCAGTACTTC. Encoded protein: CASSYGPGGTQYF.

The chain is built from TRBV6-2 or TRBV6-3 and TRBJ1-5; D unclear. The CDR3 is made up of 15 amino acids. The V gene lost 1 base and the J gene lost 0 bases, with 7 bases spanning the gap. Germline V gives CDR1 MNHEY, CDR2 SVGEGT. CDR3 amino acids: CASSYLRGSNQPQHF. The CDR3 DNA reads as TGTGCCAGCAGTTACTTGCGGGGTAGCAATCAGCCCCAGCATTTT.

The gene calls are TRBV24-1 and TRBJ2-5; 7 bases agree with TRBD2. Trimming cost V 4 bases and J 5 bases; bases outside gene matches: 9. There are 15 residues in the CDR3. Germline V gene sequence: CDR1 KGHDR, CDR2 SFDVKD. This CDR3 is CATSDRSGPGETQYF. In DNA, the CDR3 is TGTGCCACCAGTGACCGTAGCGGGCCCGGGGAGACCCAGTACTTC.

V and J are TRBV27 and TRBJ1-1; 8 nucleotides agree with TRBD1. CDR3 length: 14 amino acids. Germline-derived CDR1 and CDR2 are MNHEY and SMNVEV (reference sequence). V lost 6 bases and J lost 3; bases outside the gene matches: 6. The CDR3 reads CASRRTGLYTEAFF. Written as DNA, the CDR3 is TGTGCCAGCAGACGGACAGGGTTGTACACTGAAGCTTTCTTT.

V usage is TRBV27 and J usage is TRBJ2-2; 7 bases align to TRBD2. Unmatched junction bases numbered 11, after V lost 7 bases and J lost 9 bases. Germline V gene data show CDR1 as MNHEY and CDR2 as SMNVEV (reference sequence). The CDR3 length is 14 residues. The CDR3 sequence: CASTSLRGVRELFF. The DNA for the CDR3 is TGTGCCAGCACCTCCCTACGGGGGGTTCGGGAGCTGTTTTTT.

A few counts support this clonotype. The J gene is TRBJ2-7, the V gene TRBV7-2; D gene unclear. The CDR3 is 16 residues long. Germline lookup yields CDR1 SGHTA and CDR2 FQGNSA. The V gene lost 5 bases and the J gene lost 3 bases, with 20 bases spanning the gap. The chain's CDR3 is CASSPLHDPGIYEQYF. CDR3 nucleotides: TGTGCCAGCAGCCCCCTACACGATCCTGGGATCTACGAGCAGTACTTC.

The chain couples TRBV7-9 to TRBJ2-7; D perhaps matches TRBD2 (6 bases). Trimming pared 4 bases from V and 6 bases from J, leaving 19 bases between. The CDR3 extends over 15 amino acids. Germline V gene sequence: CDR1 SEHNR, CDR2 FQNEAQ (reference sequence). The CDR3 loop reads CASSSGGPREGEQYF. The CDR3 DNA reads TGTGCCAGCAGCTCCGGAGGGCCCCGTGAGGGCGAGCAGTACTTC. Supplemented by reference TRBV7-9 and TRBJ2-7, the full variable domain reads DTGVSQNPRHKITKRGQNVTFRCDPISEHNRLYWYRQTLGQGPEFLTYFQNEAQLEKSRLLSDRFSAERPKGSFSTLEIQRTEQGDSAMYLCASSSGGPREGEQYFGPGTRLTVT.

A few counts support this clonotype. This chain connects TRBV7-2 to TRBJ1-6; a weak D match, TRBD1 (6 bases). The CDR3 totals 15 residues. Germline V gene sequence: CDR1 SGHTA, CDR2 FQGNSA. V lost 3 bases, J lost 10 bases, and 16 bases lay in between. CDR3 bases: TGTGCCAGCAGCTTGAGGGGGGGGATGGGGTCACCCCTCCACTTT. Its translation is CASSLRGGMGSPLHF.